The text below deals with one T cell receptor beta chain. Its antigen is still unknown. It has no much larger one-base neighbor in the sample; base qualities were not kept. Library prep was done by the immunoSEQ multiplex PCR assay. TCRdb retrieved this table from immuneACCESS and kept in-frame rearrangements only. Not all clones are present; in checked studies, unresolved V genes account for under half, and no reason is known for the remainder. In all, the sample holds about 30,000 clones, and over 80% of those were seen once. The ten largest make up 6.2% of the sample. This record belongs to a study of T cell changes during pregnancy in multiple sclerosis (dated by TCRdb to between 2017 and 2020). Regarding the research as a whole: Changes in the T cell repertoire over the course of pregnancy were examined in this study in women with multiple sclerosis.

The CDR3 numbers 14 residues from cysteine through phenylalanine. CDR3 DNA only is kept here, 42 bases in frame from base 1. Here V drops 4 bases and J drops 1 base, and the junction holds 3 bases not matched to any gene. The germline V gene yields LGHNA for CDR1 and YSLEER for CDR2. The material was CD8+ T cells from peripheral blood mononuclear cells, obtained before pregnancy. The clonotype originates from a female donor with multiple sclerosis, enrolled in a pregnancy study. The receptor chain draws on TRBV4-3 and TRBJ2-7; 8 central nucleotides agree with TRBD1. This receptor carries the CDR3 CASSRDRRSYEQYF. The DNA sequence reads TGCGCCAGCAGCCGGGACAGGCGATCCTACGAGCAGTACTTC.